The entry below gives a single T cell receptor beta chain sequence along with its context. This entry belongs to a study of siplizumab effects on memory and regulatory T cells. Germline CDR1 and CDR2: SGHNT and YYREEE (reference sequence). This CDR3 has 16 amino acids. After removal of 0 bases from V and 2 bases from J, the junction contained 4 bases not matched to a gene. Clones were read by immunoSEQ multiplex PCR, and TCRdb kept only the in-frame ones, dropping some. The sample has tens of thousands of clones; approximately 96% are singletons. Input material: naive CD8+ T cells sorted from blood. This receptor was taken from a human donor in good health. This chain uses TRBV5-4 with TRBJ2-3, with 9 bases aligning to TRBD2. The CDR3 DNA sequence: TGTGCCAGCAGCTTGGTGACTAGCGGATACACAGATACGCAGTATTTT. It encodes CASSLVTSGYTDTQYF. The entire variable domain, with the rest obtained from reference TRBV5-4 and TRBJ2-3, is as follows: ETGVTQSPTHLIKTRGQQVTLRCSSQSGHNTVSWYQQALGQGPQFIFQYYREEENGRGNFPPRFSGLQFPNYSSELNVNALELDDSALYLCASSLVTSGYTDTQYFGPGTRLTVL.